This T cell receptor beta chain is drawn from a study of cytomegalovirus exposure and HLA in healthy donors. On this clone: The antigen remains undetermined.

The CDR3 has 13 amino acids. Germline CDR1 LNHDA, CDR2 SQIVND (reference sequence). Trimming took 5 bases from V and 15 from J; bases not matched to a gene: 11. General study results and limits: Across donors, most TCRs were seen rarely, yet some public ones were widespread.

Produced via immunoSEQ multiplex PCR; TCRdb's table is partial and in-frame only. The sample shows tens of thousands of clones, roughly 94% of them seen only once. Sequenced input: PBMCs. This chain joins TRBV19 and TRBJ2-1; 9 bases are a match to TRBD2. The clonotype comes from a woman aged 18 to 35 in good health and CMV-seropositive. CDR3 protein: CASSDYSGGPWFF. The CDR3 coding sequence is TGTGCCAGTAGTGATTATAGCGGGGGCCCTTGGTTCTTC.